This T cell receptor beta chain was found in a study of T cells in Graves' hyperthyroidism and ophthalmopathy. Study outcomes and limitations: Most thyroid clonotypes expanded above 0.001 appeared in blood too.

This clonotype was seen ten or more times. The antigen remains unidentified. Germline CDR1 is MNHEY and CDR2 is SMNVEV (reference sequence). V gave up 0 bases and J gave up 2 bases, with 7 bases separating them. There are 14 residues in the CDR3. Duration under 3 months, a NOSPECS grade of at least 4, and a Clinical Activity Score of at least 3 characterized the ophthalmopathy patients. PBMCs were obtained from 10 ml fresh peripheral blood. Using RNA transcripts as the source, TCR beta CDR3 regions were amplified. The primer set for the first-round RT-PCR of the TCR CDR3 was HTBI. TCRdb re-called the multiplex PCR reads with MiXCR, one entry per CDR3 protein. The table has more than 500,000 distinct CDR3 sequences, about 16% seen once.

Sequenced sample: blood. The chain joins TRBV27 to TRBJ1-2; D gene unclear. This TCR was recovered from a woman aged 30 to 39 with Graves' ophthalmopathy. CDR3 nucleotides: TGTGCCAGCAGTTTATCTACAGAAAACTATGGCTACACCTTC. As protein: CASSLSTENYGYTF.